The text below deals with one TCR beta chain. Its cognate antigen is unknown. Researchers ran the PCR with 60 Vbeta and 13 Jbeta primers. Measured with immunoSEQ multiplex PCR; TCRdb has only the in-frame clones, and not every one. Here the sample spans some 120,000 clones, about 85% being singletons. The data were taken from a study of cytomegalovirus exposure and HLA in healthy donors. Study observations and caveats: In a later analysis, HLA-C alleles had the fewest associated TCRs, DRB1 alleles the most. Within an earlier analysis, most TCR beta V segments proved productive either about 87% or about 30% of the time. Evidence from a later analysis indicated that most CMV-associated TCR beta chains looked HLA-restricted. The classifier, whose performance was assessed in both the original and validation cohorts, reportedly diagnosed cytomegalovirus status with high specificity and sensitivity.

Germline CDR1 reads LGHNA; CDR2 reads YSLEER. With 0 bases removed from V and 0 bases from J, the gap between germline ends came to 16 bases. This CDR3 has 18 residues. The clonotype originates from a man aged 18 to 35 in good health and CMV-seropositive. The V gene is TRBV4-3, the J gene TRBJ2-3, with D possibly being TRBD1 (5 bases). The source material was PBMCs. This CDR3 reads CASSQDSRQGASTDTQYF. For the CDR3, the DNA is TGCGCCAGCAGCCAAGATTCTCGACAAGGGGCCAGCACAGATACGCAGTATTTT.